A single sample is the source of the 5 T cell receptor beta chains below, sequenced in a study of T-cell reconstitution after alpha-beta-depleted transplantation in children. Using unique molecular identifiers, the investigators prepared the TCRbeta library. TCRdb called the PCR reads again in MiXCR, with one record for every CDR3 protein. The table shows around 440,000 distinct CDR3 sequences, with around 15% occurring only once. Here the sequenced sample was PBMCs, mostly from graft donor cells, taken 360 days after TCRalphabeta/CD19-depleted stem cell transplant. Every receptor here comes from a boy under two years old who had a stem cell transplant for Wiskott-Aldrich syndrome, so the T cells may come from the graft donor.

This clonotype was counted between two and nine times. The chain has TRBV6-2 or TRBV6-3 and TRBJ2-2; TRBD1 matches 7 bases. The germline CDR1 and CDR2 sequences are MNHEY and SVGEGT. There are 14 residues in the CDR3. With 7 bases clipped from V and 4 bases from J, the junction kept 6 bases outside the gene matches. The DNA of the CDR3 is TGTGCCAGCACAAAAGGGGGCAGCACCGGGGAGCTGTTTTTT. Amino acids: CASTKGGSTGELFF.

Here the CDR3 reads CASSEATDGYTF. In nucleotides, the CDR3 is TGTGCCAGCAGTGAAGCAACGGATGGCTACACCTTC. The V call is TRBV2, the J call TRBJ1-2; no definite D call. The CDR3 runs to 12 residues. Trimming stripped 0 bases from V and 6 bases from J, with 5 bases between. From germline, CDR1 is SNHLY and CDR2 FYNNEI.

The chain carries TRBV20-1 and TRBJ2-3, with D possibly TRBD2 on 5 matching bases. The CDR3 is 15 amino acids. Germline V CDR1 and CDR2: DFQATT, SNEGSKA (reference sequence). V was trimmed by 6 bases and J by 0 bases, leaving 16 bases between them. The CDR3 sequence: CSATDSWTSTDTQYF. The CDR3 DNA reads TGCAGTGCCACGGACTCCTGGACTAGCACAGATACGCAGTATTTT.

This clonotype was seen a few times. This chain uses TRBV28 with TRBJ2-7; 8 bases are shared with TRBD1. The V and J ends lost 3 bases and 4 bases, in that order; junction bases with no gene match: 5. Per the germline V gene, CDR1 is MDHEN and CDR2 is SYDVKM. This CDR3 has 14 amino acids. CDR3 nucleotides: TGTGCCAGCAGTTTCCAGGGGGCTAAATACGAGCAGTACTTC. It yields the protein CASSFQGAKYEQYF.

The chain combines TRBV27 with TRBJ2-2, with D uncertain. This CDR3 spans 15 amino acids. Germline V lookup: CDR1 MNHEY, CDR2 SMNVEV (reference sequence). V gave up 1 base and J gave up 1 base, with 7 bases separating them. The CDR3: CASSLYSGNTGELFF. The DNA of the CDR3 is TGTGCCAGCAGTTTATATTCAGGGAACACCGGGGAGCTGTTTTTT.